This paragraph reports one T cell receptor beta chain. The target antigen is unknown. MiXCR, applied by TCRdb to the reads, yields one record per CDR3 protein. The repertoire holds under 850,000 distinct CDR3 sequences, 35% seen once, with 2.8% in the top ten. This entry is derived from a study of T cell repertoires in cytomegalovirus infection. Study background: Carrying CMV and the relevant HLA type showed in public TCR beta signatures. Study-level points and caveats: The cumulative frequency of public TCR beta families distinguished individuals who carried CMV together with the relevant HLA. The ex vivo response showed dominance by HLA-C-restricted CMV-specific TCR beta clonotypes.

The material sequenced was PBMCs. This clonotype was obtained from a human donor in good health (CMV status not recorded). Some clones in this sample may be carry-over from other donors' samples.

The CDR3 nucleotides are TGTGCCAGCAGAAAATATTCCCTTCCGGCTAGCGGGAGTTACGAGCAGTACTTC. It is translated as CASRKYSLPASGSYEQYF. The chain has TRBV6-5 and TRBJ2-7; TRBD2 matches at 10 bases. V lost 6 bases and J lost 4; bases outside the gene matches: 18. Germline V gene data show CDR1 as MNHEY and CDR2 as SVGAGI. The CDR3 spans 18 residues.